Presented here are 29 T cell receptor beta chains from one specimen sequenced in a study of blood T cell repertoires in COVID-19. TCRdb keeps only in-frame clones here, not all; method: immunoSEQ multiplex PCR. The table has about 40,000 clones, roughly 80% seen once. Specimen: peripheral blood. The receptors here all came from a human donor with acute or convalescent COVID-19. The donor label of this sample is uncertain.

This clone turned up a few times. J is TRBJ2-1 and V is TRBV5-1, with D maybe TRBD2 (5 bases). Germline-derived CDR1 and CDR2 are SGHRS and YFSETQ. Trimming took 9 bases from V and 8 from J, leaving 21 bases between them. This CDR3 spans 14 amino acids. This CDR3 reads CATSPGEGTHEQFF. CDR3 in DNA: TGCGCCACCTCCCCTGGAGAGGGAACCCATGAGCAGTTCTTC.

The table lists this clone with a count of one. The chain carries TRBV11-2 and TRBJ2-7; no clear D. The V gene's germline CDR1 is SGHAT and CDR2 FQNNGV. V lost 3 bases and J 2 bases, leaving 8 bases between the germline ends. The CDR3 is made up of 13 amino acids. CDR3 in DNA: TGTGCCAGCAGCTTCGCAGGTGCCTACGAGCAGTACTTC. Its translation is CASSFAGAYEQYF.

The chain has TRBV14 and TRBJ1-2; the match to TRBD1 covers 9 bases. The CDR3 runs 14 residues. V shed 5 bases and J 8 bases; nucleotides not matched to a gene: 9. The V gene's germline CDR1 is SGHDN and CDR2 FVKESK. The CDR3 DNA sequence: TGTGCCAGCAGCTACACAGGGGGCGCGGAGGGCTACACCTTC. It yields the protein CASSYTGGAEGYTF.

V and J are TRBV6-5 and TRBJ2-1; possibly TRBD2 for D (5 bases). Trimming shortened V by 6 bases and J by 1 base, and 13 bases separated the two germline ends. The length of the CDR3 is 15 residues. Germline V gene sequence: CDR1 MNHEY, CDR2 SVGAGI. The CDR3, as DNA: TGTGCCAGCAGAGAGGGCGATGGGTCCTACAATGAGCAGTTCTTC. Translating gives CASREGDGSYNEQFF.

V is TRBV30 and J is TRBJ2-7; 8 nucleotides align to TRBD1. This CDR3 has 14 residues. J gave up 0 bases and V 5 bases, and 6 bases lay outside the gene matches. Germline V CDR1 and CDR2: GTSNPN, SVGIG (reference sequence). CDR3 sequence (DNA): TGTGCCTGGGAACGGGACAGGAGCTCCTACGAGCAGTACTTC. As protein: CAWERDRSSYEQYF.

This clone ranks as medium-sized. V gene TRBV18 combines with J gene TRBJ2-2; perhaps TRBD2 as D (5 bases). The V end lost 1 base, the J end lost 1 base, and 10 bases lay between the germline ends. The CDR3 extends over 16 amino acids. Per the germline V gene, CDR1 is KGHSH and CDR2 is LQKENI. The chain's CDR3 is CASSPLPAENTGELFF. In DNA, the CDR3 is TGTGCCAGCTCACCACTCCCAGCGGAGAACACCGGGGAGCTGTTTTTT.

The chain carries TRBV14 and TRBJ1-6, with 7 nucleotides matching TRBD1. V was clipped by 1 base and J by 1 base; unmatched bases: 7. The CDR3 is made up of 18 amino acids. Germline V gene data show CDR1 as SGHDN and CDR2 as FVKESK. This CDR3 is CASSQALTGESYNSPLHF. The CDR3 DNA is TGTGCCAGCAGCCAAGCCCTCACAGGGGAATCCTATAATTCACCCCTCCACTTT.

The chain employs TRBV5-1 and TRBJ2-7, with 8 bases aligning to TRBD1. Germline CDR1 and CDR2: SGHRS and YFSETQ. This CDR3 spans 15 amino acids. J gave up 4 bases and V 4 bases, and 10 bases lay outside the gene matches. The CDR3 here is CASSTPGQGSYEQYF. The CDR3 region has the DNA TGCGCCAGCAGCACCCCAGGACAGGGAAGTTACGAGCAGTACTTC.

The genes are TRBV7-3 and TRBJ2-7; 7 bases are a match to TRBD1. Germline trimming cut 4 bases from V and 3 bases from J; bases unmatched to any gene: 3. CDR1 and CDR2 (germline): SGHTA, FQGTGA. The CDR3 has 13 residues. The CDR3 loop reads CASSSGQHYEQYF. DNA for the CDR3: TGTGCCAGCAGCTCGGGACAGCACTACGAGCAGTACTTC.

The rearrangement uses TRBV10-3 and TRBJ1-6; 11 positions match TRBD1. The CDR3 is 14 amino acids. Germline assignment: CDR1 ENHRY and CDR2 SYGVKD. V gave up 6 bases and J gave up 11 bases; unmatched junction bases: 6. Written as DNA, the CDR3 is TGTGCCATCAGAGAGGACAGGGGGCGGCCACCCCTCCACTTT. This gives the protein CAIREDRGRPPLHF.

The V and J genes are TRBV3-1 (or the pseudogene TRBV3-2) and TRBJ2-1; 15 nucleotides agree with TRBD2. This CDR3 spans 18 amino acids. Germline assignment: CDR1 LGHDT and CDR2 YNNKEL (reference sequence). Trimming at V came to 2 bases and at J to 8 bases, leaving 10 bases not matched to a gene. Written as DNA, the CDR3 is TGTGCCAGCAGCCAACCGGGACTAGCGGGGGGCCCGGTCGATGAGCAGTTCTTC. Protein sequence: CASSQPGLAGGPVDEQFF.

The CDR3 is CASSASGTYNEQFF. In DNA form, the CDR3 reads TGTGCCAGCAGTGCTAGCGGAACCTACAATGAGCAGTTCTTC. The V gene is TRBV2, the J gene TRBJ2-1; 7 bases match TRBD2. The CDR3 runs 14 residues. V was pared by 4 bases and J by 2 bases, with 2 bases of the junction left unmatched. The germline CDR1 and CDR2 sequences are SNHLY and FYNNEI.

This chain connects TRBV19 to TRBJ1-5; TRBD1 matches at 7 bases. The CDR3 totals 15 residues. V lost 7 bases to trimming and J lost 1 base; unmatched junction nucleotides: 7. Germline V gene sequence: CDR1 LNHDA, CDR2 SQIVND (reference sequence). CDR3 sequence: CASTTQGGSNQPQHF. CDR3 nucleotides: TGTGCCAGTACCACCCAGGGGGGAAGCAATCAGCCCCAGCATTTT.

About this clone itself: The junction departs from germline at one end; a sequencing error may be responsible. The chain links TRBV28 to TRBJ1-1; 8 nucleotides agree with TRBD1. The CDR3 contains 12 residues. Germline V gene lookup returns CDR1 MDHEN and CDR2 SYDVKM. The CDR3 nucleotides read TGTGCCGGCAGTCAGCAGGGGGCGCGGGCTTTCTTT. It encodes CAGSQQGARAFF.

This chain uses TRBV6-2 or TRBV6-3 with TRBJ2-5; 8 bases match TRBD1. Germline V CDR1 and CDR2: MNHEY, SVGEGT. The V and J ends lost 4 bases and 2 bases, in that order; junction bases with no gene match: 6. This CDR3 has 15 residues. This CDR3 reads CASSFQGAGQETQYF. The CDR3 coding sequence is TGTGCCAGCAGTTTTCAGGGGGCGGGGCAAGAGACCCAGTACTTC.

This clone has only a few counts. V usage is TRBV6-4 and J usage is TRBJ2-3, with 12 positions matching TRBD2. Germline V CDR1 and CDR2: MRHNA, SNTAGT. The CDR3 runs 15 residues. The trim removed 3 bases at V and 6 bases at J, leaving 4 bases unmatched. The CDR3 DNA follows: TGTGCCAGCAGTGATCTAGCGGGAGGGTCTGATACGCAGTATTTT. Residues: CASSDLAGGSDTQYF.

The chain uses TRBV6-5 and TRBJ1-5; 10 nucleotides align to TRBD1. Trimming at V came to 6 bases and at J to 7 bases, leaving 9 bases not matched to a gene. Germline V gene lookup returns CDR1 MNHEY and CDR2 SVGAGI. The CDR3 is 15 residues long. CDR3 DNA sequence: TGTGCCAGCAGCCCGACAGGGGGCTTAGAACAGCCCCAGCATTTT. Encoded protein: CASSPTGGLEQPQHF.

This clone was found once. The chain has TRBV16 and TRBJ1-4; TRBD1 is a possible D gene (5 bases). The CDR3 length is 15 residues. Between the trimmed V and J ends, which lost 2 bases and 10 bases, there was a span of 17 bases. CDR1 and CDR2 (germline): KGHSY, FQNENV. In nucleotides, the CDR3 is TGTGCCAGCAGCCAAACCCAACCTATTCAGGGAAAACTGTTTTTT. It translates to CASSQTQPIQGKLFF.

Only one count was recorded for this clone. CDR3 region: CASSSGAGVSTGELFF. In DNA form, the CDR3 reads TGTGCCAGCAGCTCCGGAGCGGGAGTCTCCACCGGGGAGCTGTTTTTT. The V and J genes are TRBV9 and TRBJ2-2; 8 nucleotides agree with TRBD2. The V gene end was trimmed by 4 bases and the J gene end by 4 bases; junction bases not matched to a gene: 9. The CDR3 has 16 residues. Germline V gene lookup returns CDR1 SGDLS and CDR2 YYNGEE.

V and J are TRBV4-1 and TRBJ2-4; 10 nucleotides agree with TRBD1. The CDR3 is 13 amino acids. CDR1 is MGHRA and CDR2 is YSYEKL in the germline V gene. V dropped 4 bases and J dropped 9; count of bases not matched to a gene: 3. The CDR3 sequence: CASSPGQGTIQYF. CDR3 coding DNA: TGCGCCAGCAGCCCGGGACAGGGGACCATTCAGTACTTC.

The genes are TRBV5-5 and TRBJ2-2; TRBD2 is a possible D gene (5 bases). Between the trimmed V and J ends, which lost 4 bases and 3 bases, there was a span of 13 bases. Germline loops: CDR1 SGHKS, CDR2 YYEKEE (reference sequence). The CDR3 runs 15 residues. The CDR3 DNA reads as TGTGCCAGCAGCAGACGGAGCGGATACACCGGGGAGCTGTTTTTT. Protein product: CASSRRSGYTGELFF.

This clone was seen more than once but under ten times. The chain has TRBV6-2 or TRBV6-3 and TRBJ1-5; perhaps TRBD1 as D (5 bases). Trimming left V 4 bases short and J 3 bases short, with 19 bases between. CDR3 length equals 17 residues. Germline CDR1 is MNHEY and CDR2 is SVGEGT. CDR3 region: CASSSWTRVGDNQPQHF. In DNA, the CDR3 is TGTGCCAGCAGTTCCTGGACCAGGGTAGGTGACAATCAGCCCCAGCATTTT.

The V call is TRBV29-1, the J call TRBJ1-5; tentative D call: TRBD1 (5 bases). The CDR3 loop spans 13 amino acids. The V gene's germline CDR1 is SQVTM and CDR2 ANQGSEA. Deletions cut 5 bases from V and 3 bases from J, with 11 bases between. The DNA of the CDR3 is TGCAGCGTTAATCAGGGCAACAATCAGCCCCAGCATTTT. Translated: CSVNQGNNQPQHF.

The chain employs TRBV6-2 or TRBV6-3 and TRBJ2-7; 12 bases agree with TRBD2. The germline V gene encodes CDR1 MNHEY and CDR2 SVGEGT. V shed 4 bases, J shed 5 bases, and the junction held 9 bases outside the gene matches. This CDR3 has 16 residues. CDR3 protein: CASSSEGLAGKDEQYF. CDR3 bases: TGTGCCAGCAGTTCCGAAGGACTAGCGGGAAAAGACGAGCAGTACTTC.

The chain employs TRBV9 and TRBJ2-2; TRBD2 aligns across 8 bases. The CDR3 contains 16 residues. After removal of 4 bases from V and 7 bases from J, the junction contained 12 bases not matched to a gene. The germline CDR1 and CDR2 sequences are SGDLS and YYNGEE. CDR3 in amino acids: CASSPWGAGANGELFF. CDR3 bases: TGTGCCAGCAGCCCCTGGGGAGCGGGAGCTAACGGGGAGCTGTTTTTT. The whole variable domain, filled in from reference TRBV9 and TRBJ2-2, reads DSGVTQTPKHLITATGQRVTLRCSPRSGDLSVYWYQQSLDQGLQFLIQYYNGEERAKGNILERFSAQQFPDLHSELNLSSLELGDSALYFCASSPWGAGANGELFFGEGSRLTVL.

The chain links TRBV6-4 to TRBJ1-6; no clear D. CDR1 and CDR2 from the germline V gene are MRHNA and SNTAGT. The V and J ends lost 4 bases and 6 bases respectively, with 7 bases between them. The CDR3 spans 13 residues. CDR3 loop: CASSVEGNSPLHF. The CDR3 nucleotides read TGTGCCAGCAGTGTCGAGGGTAATTCACCCCTCCACTTT.

In this sample, this clone turned up once. The V gene is TRBV19, the J gene TRBJ2-7; 8 nucleotides align to TRBD1. Germline V gene lookup returns CDR1 LNHDA and CDR2 SQIVND (reference sequence). Trimming cost V 3 bases and J 3 bases; bases outside gene matches: 7. There are 15 residues in the CDR3. As DNA, the CDR3 is TGTGCCAGTAGTATGACAGGGGAAAAAAGCTACGAGCAGTACTTC. Its protein product is CASSMTGEKSYEQYF.

The chain combines TRBV6-2 or TRBV6-3 with TRBJ2-7; D is undetermined. The CDR3 runs to 12 residues. The V end lost 3 bases, the J end lost 3 bases, and 6 bases lay between the germline ends. Germline CDR1 MNHEY, CDR2 SVGEGT. CDR3 bases: TGTGCCAGCAGTTATGTCAGCTACGAGCAGTACTTC. Its protein is CASSYVSYEQYF.

V and J are TRBV7-9 and TRBJ1-2, with D maybe TRBD1 (6 bases). Germline CDR1 SEHNR, CDR2 FQNEAQ (reference sequence). There are 14 residues in the CDR3. V was shortened by 4 bases and J by 4 bases, with 13 bases between the two germline ends. The CDR3 sequence is CASSYREIFYGYTF. DNA for the CDR3: TGTGCCAGCAGCTACAGGGAAATCTTCTATGGCTACACCTTC.